The present T cell receptor beta chain was sequenced within a study of radiation and T cells in renal cell carcinoma. This CDR3 has 14 amino acids. Trimming removed 4 bases from V and 0 bases from J, with 10 bases in between. Germline-derived CDR1 and CDR2 are SGHNT and YYREEE (reference sequence). Time point here: blood 2 weeks post-SBRT. Treatment in this sample: 15 Gy SBRT to primary tumor, nephrectomy 4 weeks later. For this clone: What it recognizes is unknown.

Assay used: immunoSEQ multiplex PCR; TCRdb lists only in-frame clones, some missing. In the table there are 150,000 to 190,000 clones, 80% to 90% of which are singletons. Overall study findings and caveats: Baseline intratumoral clonotype presence is unknown without pretreatment biopsies. In blood, top tumor clones expanded by 2 weeks, shrinking by 4.

Source: blood, taken from a patient whose treatment included radiotherapy and nephrectomy. The V gene is TRBV5-4, the J gene TRBJ2-5; no clear D. This TCR was recovered from a woman aged 45-59 years with renal cell carcinoma. This CDR3 is CASSPRTHQETQYF. The CDR3 DNA follows: TGTGCCAGCAGCCCTAGAACACACCAAGAGACCCAGTACTTC.